What follows is one T cell receptor (beta chain) and its context. The antigen is unknown. These data are taken from a study of shared clonotypes between healthy human individuals. Study-level results: Investigators collected only blood, and repertoires in tissues likely differ.

V lost 2 bases to trimming and J lost 2 bases; unmatched junction nucleotides: 1. Germline lookup yields CDR1 SGDLS and CDR2 YYNGEE. The CDR3 is made up of 15 amino acids. Method: immunoSEQ multiplex PCR; TCRdb's copy keeps in-frame clones and lacks some. The repertoire holds approximately 500,000 clones, with almost 97% as singletons. The sample taken for sequencing was naive CD4+ T cells sorted from blood. Sample subset: CD45RA+ positively selected. This receptor was identified in a woman aged 25 to 39 in good health. The V and J genes are TRBV9 and TRBJ2-1; 10 positions match TRBD2. The CDR3 is CASSVSGGTYNEQFF. The CDR3 nucleotides are TGTGCCAGCAGCGTTAGCGGGGGGACCTACAATGAGCAGTTCTTC.